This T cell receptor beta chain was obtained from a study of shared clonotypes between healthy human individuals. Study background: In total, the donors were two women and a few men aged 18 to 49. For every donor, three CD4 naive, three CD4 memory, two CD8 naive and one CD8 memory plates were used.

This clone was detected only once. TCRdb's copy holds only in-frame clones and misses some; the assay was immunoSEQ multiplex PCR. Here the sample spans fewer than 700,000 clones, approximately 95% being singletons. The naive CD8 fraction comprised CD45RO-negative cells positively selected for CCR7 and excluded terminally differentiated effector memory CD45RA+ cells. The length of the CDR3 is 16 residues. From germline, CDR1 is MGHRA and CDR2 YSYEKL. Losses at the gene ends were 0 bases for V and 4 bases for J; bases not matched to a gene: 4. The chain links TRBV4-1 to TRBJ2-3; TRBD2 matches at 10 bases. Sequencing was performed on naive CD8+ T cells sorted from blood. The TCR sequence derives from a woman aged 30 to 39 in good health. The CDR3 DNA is TGCGCCAGCAGCCAAGATCTAGCGGGAGAATCAGATACGCAGTATTTT. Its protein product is CASSQDLAGESDTQYF.